A selection of T cell receptor beta chains follows, all from one sample in a study of cytomegalovirus exposure and HLA in healthy donors. This table comes from immunoSEQ multiplex PCR, and its TCRdb copy is limited to in-frame clones, with some not included. The data contain approximately 100,000 clones, roughly 76% of them singletons. The material sequenced was PBMCs. Receptor source: a human donor in good health. CDR3s include the opening cysteine and the closing phenylalanine or tryptophan. A D gene is named only where the DNA matches it firmly. Clone size is shown for a subset of rows, as once, few, many or a class of expanded clone.

j_call,d_call,v_call,clone_size,cdr3_aa,cdr3_nt
TRBJ1-2,-,TRBV2,-,CAMRPRTDSSNYDYTF,TGTGCCATGCGTCCTCGGACAGATTCGTCTAACTATGACTACACCTTC
TRBJ2-5,-,TRBV5-1,-,CASSLAGSGLETQYF,TGCGCCAGCAGCTTGGCGGGGTCGGGTTTAGAGACCCAGTACTTC
TRBJ2-7,TRBD1,TRBV5-6,-,CASSLQGQGRWEQYF,TGTGCCAGCAGCCTGCAAGGACAGGGGCGGTGGGAGCAGTACTTC
TRBJ2-3,-,TRBV6-5,-,CASSGGPVEDTQYF,TGTGCCAGCAGTGGGGGCCCTGTCGAAGATACGCAGTATTTT
TRBJ2-6,TRBD1,TRBV6-5,-,CASSKQGAGANVLTF,TGTGCCAGCAGTAAACAGGGGGCTGGGGCCAACGTCCTGACTTTC
TRBJ1-5,-,TRBV28,few,CASSEGSGRVRPQHF,TGTGCCAGCAGTGAAGGTTCGGGTCGGGTACGGCCCCAGCATTTT
TRBJ2-7,-,TRBV30,-,CAWSVSSTYEQYF,TGTGCCTGGAGTGTATCTAGTACCTACGAGCAGTACTTC
TRBJ1-2,TRBD1,TRBV6-5,-,CASSWDSNYGYTF,TGTGCCAGCAGTTGGGACAGCAACTATGGCTACACCTTC
TRBJ1-1,TRBD1,TRBV29-1,-,CSVEILQGAAEAFF,TGCAGCGTTGAAATTCTACAGGGGGCGGCTGAAGCTTTCTTT
TRBJ2-3,TRBD2,TRBV6-5,-,CASVTSGGDTQYF,TGTGCCAGCGTGACTAGCGGGGGTGATACGCAGTATTTT
TRBJ2-7,-,TRBV29-1,-,CSVGVGGWSYEQYF,TGCAGCGTTGGGGTCGGAGGATGGTCCTACGAGCAGTACTTC
TRBJ1-2,-,TRBV7-2,-,CASSLSAGRANYGYTF,TGTGCCAGCAGCTTATCTGCGGGGAGAGCTAACTATGGCTACACCTTC
TRBJ2-3,TRBD2,TRBV13,-,CASSLKLAGGSTDTQYF,TGTGCCAGCAGCCTCAAACTAGCGGGGGGTAGCACAGATACGCAGTATTTT
TRBJ1-1,-,TRBV11-2,-,CASSPREGGTEAFF,TGTGCCAGCAGCCCAAGGGAAGGGGGCACTGAAGCTTTCTTT
TRBJ2-7,-,TRBV6-5,-,CTTRAWTDEQYF,TGTACCACCCGGGCGTGGACTGACGAGCAGTACTTC
TRBJ2-3,-,TRBV5-4,once,CASSGGFSGRTDTQYF,TGTGCCAGCAGCGGAGGGTTTTCCGGGAGAACAGATACGCAGTATTTT
TRBJ2-5,-,TRBV19,-,CASSLWGDSETQYF,TGTGCCAGTAGCCTATGGGGGGATTCAGAGACCCAGTACTTC
TRBJ1-3,-,TRBV10-3,few,CAISESGRENTIYF,TGTGCCATCAGTGAGTCAGGCAGGGAAAACACCATATATTTT
TRBJ2-2,-,TRBV2,-,CASRAPTGELFF,TGTGCCAGCAGGGCCCCCACCGGGGAGCTGTTTTTT
TRBJ1-1,TRBD1,TRBV6-5,-,CASSRSGQANTEAFF,TGTGCCAGCAGCCGATCGGGACAGGCGAACACTGAAGCTTTCTTT
TRBJ2-7,-,TRBV6-1,few,CASTSPAGAFDEQYF,TGTGCCAGCACGTCCCCTGCAGGGGCATTCGACGAGCAGTACTTC
TRBJ2-7,TRBD1,TRBV10-1,once,CASSDPGQGADEQYF,TGCGCCAGCAGTGATCCGGGACAGGGGGCCGACGAGCAGTACTTC
TRBJ1-5,TRBD1,TRBV7-9,few,CASSSGQISNQPQHF,TGTGCCAGCAGTTCGGGACAGATTAGCAATCAGCCCCAGCATTTT
TRBJ1-1,-,TRBV10-3,-,CAISQGQSLNTEAFF,TGTGCCATCAGCCAAGGACAGTCGTTGAACACTGAAGCTTTCTTT
TRBJ2-1,-,TRBV18,-,CASSTGNEQFF,TGTGCCAGCTCGACGGGGAATGAGCAGTTCTTC
TRBJ2-5,TRBD1,TRBV2,-,CASSEAFETGGVETQYF,TGTGCCAGCAGTGAAGCTTTCGAGACAGGGGGTGTCGAGACCCAGTACTTC
TRBJ2-7,-,TRBV5-8,few,CASSLIVYEQYF,TGTGCCAGCAGCTTGATAGTTTACGAGCAGTACTTC
TRBJ2-7,TRBD2,TRBV4-1,-,CASSPGLAGRAYEQYF,TGCGCCAGCAGCCCGGGACTAGCGGGCCGAGCCTACGAGCAGTACTTC
TRBJ1-1,-,TRBV28,-,CASSLLDRLSKAFF,TGTGCCAGCAGTTTACTTGACAGGTTATCGAAAGCTTTCTTT
TRBJ1-3,TRBD1,TRBV6-1,once,CASSEGTDSGNTIYF,TGTGCCAGCAGTGAGGGGACAGACTCTGGAAACACCATATATTTT
TRBJ1-1,-,TRBV2,-,CASSDRGDTEAFF,TGTGCCAGCAGTGACAGGGGAGACACTGAAGCTTTCTTT
TRBJ2-3,TRBD1,TRBV25-1,-,CASSVPGTGISDTQYF,TGTGCCAGCAGTGTACCCGGGACAGGAATTTCAGATACGCAGTATTTT
TRBJ1-1,-,TRBV6-5,-,CASSREGGDLAFF,TGTGCCAGCAGTCGGGAGGGCGGCGATTTAGCTTTCTTT
TRBJ2-1,TRBD2,TRBV5-4,-,CASSLLAPGNEQFF,TGTGCCAGCAGCTTACTAGCGCCTGGCAATGAGCAGTTCTTC
TRBJ2-1,TRBD1,TRBV6-5,-,CASSYSRQGDEQFF,TGTGCCAGCAGTTACTCGAGACAGGGTGATGAGCAGTTCTTC
TRBJ1-5,-,TRBV27,-,CASSFQGVRQPQHF,TGTGCCAGCAGTTTTCAGGGTGTCAGGCAGCCCCAGCATTTT
TRBJ1-4,TRBD1,TRBV30,-,CAWRPGTGVEKLFF,TGTGCCTGGCGGCCCGGGACAGGGGTCGAAAAACTGTTTTTT
TRBJ1-1,-,TRBV21-1,-,CASRAVNTEAFF,TGTGCCAGCAGGGCAGTCAACACTGAAGCTTTCTTT
TRBJ1-5,-,TRBV7-8,-,CASSSRGASVGQPQHF,TGTGCCAGCAGCTCCCGAGGAGCCTCGGTAGGTCAGCCCCAGCATTTT
TRBJ2-1,TRBD2,TRBV4-1,-,CASSREIAGGSYNEQFF,TGCGCCAGCAGCCGGGAAATAGCGGGGGGATCCTACAATGAGCAGTTCTTC
TRBJ2-7,TRBD1,TRBV18,-,CASSPLSSGQGNEQYF,TGTGCCAGCTCACCGTTAAGTTCGGGACAGGGGAACGAGCAGTACTTC
TRBJ1-1,-,TRBV5-1,few,CASSTTLNTEAFF,TGCGCCAGCAGCACAACCTTGAACACTGAAGCTTTCTTT
TRBJ2-1,-,TRBV5-1,-,CASRLQIQGFAGVDEQFF,TGCGCCAGCAGACTCCAGATCCAGGGGTTCGCGGGAGTTGATGAGCAGTTCTTC
TRBJ2-7,-,TRBV9,-,CASSPWPGGSYEQYF,TGTGCCAGCAGCCCCTGGCCAGGGGGGTCCTACGAGCAGTACTTC
TRBJ1-1,-,TRBV6-5,-,CASAGSGLWEAFF,TGTGCCAGCGCCGGTAGCGGGCTCTGGGAAGCTTTCTTT
TRBJ1-1,-,TRBV6-4,-,CASSKSSSGSTEAFF,TGTGCCAGCAGCAAGAGTTCTTCTGGGAGCACTGAAGCTTTCTTT
TRBJ1-3,TRBD1,TRBV5-5,once,CASSLGQGGYSGNTIYF,TGTGCCAGCAGCCTGGGACAGGGGGGTTACTCTGGAAACACCATATATTTT
TRBJ2-5,-,TRBV19,-,CASSIISGTGDQETQYF,TGTGCCAGTAGTATCATTTCCGGGACGGGAGATCAAGAGACCCAGTACTTC
TRBJ2-5,-,TRBV9,-,CASSVAGYQETQYF,TGTGCCAGCAGCGTGGCGGGGTACCAAGAGACCCAGTACTTC
TRBJ1-6,-,TRBV7-9,-,CASSYSNSPLHF,TGTGCCAGCAGCTACTCTAATTCACCCCTCCACTTT
TRBJ2-5,TRBD1,TRBV5-1,-,CASSLISRTGTVQETQYF,TGCGCCAGCAGCTTGATCTCCAGGACAGGGACCGTCCAAGAGACCCAGTACTTC
TRBJ1-1,-,TRBV4-1,-,CASSQGGLNTGAFF,TGCGCCAGCAGCCAAGGAGGATTGAACACTGGAGCTTTCTTT
TRBJ1-2,-,TRBV5-1,once,CASSPTRQDGYTF,TGCGCCAGCAGCCCCACTCGACAGGATGGCTACACCTTC
TRBJ1-4,-,TRBV6-5,-,CASKDETRQEKLFF,TGTGCCAGCAAGGACGAAACAAGACAGGAAAAACTGTTTTTT